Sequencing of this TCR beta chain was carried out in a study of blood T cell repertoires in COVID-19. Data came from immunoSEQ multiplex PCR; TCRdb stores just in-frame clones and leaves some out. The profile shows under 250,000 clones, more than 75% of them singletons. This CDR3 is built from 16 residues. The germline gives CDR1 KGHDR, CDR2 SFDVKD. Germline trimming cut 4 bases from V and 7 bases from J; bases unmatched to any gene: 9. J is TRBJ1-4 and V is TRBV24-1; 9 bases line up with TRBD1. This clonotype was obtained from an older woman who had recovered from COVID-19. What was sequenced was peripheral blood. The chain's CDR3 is CATSDPRDREGEKLFF. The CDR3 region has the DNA TGTGCCACCAGTGACCCGCGGGACAGGGAGGGTGAAAAACTGTTTTTT.